What follows are 22 T cell receptor beta chains derived from one specimen sequenced in a study of cytomegalovirus exposure and HLA in healthy donors. Primers included in the PCR were 60 Vbeta and 13 Jbeta primers. The protocol was immunoSEQ multiplex PCR, while the TCRdb copy is restricted to in-frame clones and leaves out a portion. Found here are roughly 40,000 clones, around 50% of them singletons; the top ten hold 9.5% to 13%. Sequencing was performed on PBMCs. The receptors come from a human donor in good health.

This clone has more than one count but fewer than ten. The chain carries TRBV7-2 and TRBJ1-5; the D gene is possibly TRBD1 (5 bases). Trimming pared 2 bases from V and 0 bases from J, leaving 11 bases between. Germline loops: CDR1 SGHTA, CDR2 FQGNSA. CDR3 size: 16 residues. The CDR3 region has the DNA TGTGCCAGCAGCTTATTGGGGGGGTATAGCAATCAGCCCCAGCATTTT. Amino acids: CASSLLGGYSNQPQHF.

The chain joins TRBV7-2 to TRBJ2-2; no reliable D call. The CDR3 covers 15 residues. CDR1 and CDR2 (germline): SGHTA, FQGNSA. The V gene lost 3 bases and the J gene lost 2 bases, with 10 bases spanning the gap. In nucleotides, the CDR3 is TGTGCCAGCAGCTTTCTGCGACTTAACACCGGGGAGCTGTTTTTT. This encodes CASSFLRLNTGELFF.

This rearrangement joins TRBV5-4 to TRBJ2-3; 11 positions match TRBD2. V gave up 1 base and J gave up 2 bases; unmatched junction bases: 6. CDR1 is SGHNT and CDR2 is YYREEE in the germline V gene (reference sequence). This CDR3 region has 17 residues. The CDR3 DNA follows: TGTGCCAGCAGCTTGTTAGCGGGAGGGAGCGCCACAGATACGCAGTATTTT. Protein: CASSLLAGGSATDTQYF.

This clone was seen a few times. This chain uses TRBV6-5 with TRBJ1-1; 9 nucleotides align to TRBD1. Germline CDR1 and CDR2: MNHEY and SVGAGI. This CDR3 is built from 15 residues. The V and J ends lost 6 bases and 6 bases, in that order; junction bases with no gene match: 11. CDR3 loop: CASSTGGAGDSEAFF. The CDR3 nucleotides read TGTGCCAGCAGCACAGGGGGCGCGGGGGATTCTGAAGCTTTCTTT.

About this clone itself: The identical CDR3 is also encoded by other nucleotide sequences in the sample. The rearrangement joins TRBV11-3 to TRBJ2-7; TRBD2 might be the D (5 bases). This CDR3 spans 13 amino acids. CDR1 is SGHNT, CDR2 YENEEA, per germline. V was pared by 6 bases and J by 3 bases, with 12 bases between. CDR3 bases: TGTGCCAGCAGTCTCGCCCGGGACTACGAGCAGTACTTC. Its translation: CASSLARDYEQYF.

This clone occurred a few times. The chain links TRBV7-2 to TRBJ2-1, with a weak D call TRBD1 (5 bases). Trimming took 5 bases from V and 3 from J, leaving 14 bases between them. Germline CDR1 reads SGHTA; CDR2 reads FQGNSA. The CDR3 is made up of 15 amino acids. CDR3 DNA sequence: TGTGCCAGCAGCCCATCACCGACAGACTACAATGAGCAGTTCTTC. It codes for CASSPSPTDYNEQFF. Complete variable domain (other parts from reference TRBV7-2 and TRBJ2-1): GAGVSQSPSNKVTEKGKDVELRCDPISGHTALYWYRQSLGQGLEFLIYFQGNSAPDKSGLPSDRFSAERTGGSVSTLTIQRTQQEDSAVYLCASSPSPTDYNEQFFGPGTRLTVL.

The J gene is TRBJ2-1, the V gene TRBV5-4, with 9 bases matching TRBD2. V was clipped by 4 bases and J by 5 bases; unmatched bases: 4. This CDR3 spans 14 amino acids. The germline gives CDR1 SGHNT, CDR2 YYREEE (reference sequence). The CDR3 loop reads CASSPTSGDNEQFF. DNA for the CDR3: TGTGCCAGCAGCCCGACTAGCGGCGACAATGAGCAGTTCTTC. Complete variable domain (other parts from reference TRBV5-4 and TRBJ2-1): ETGVTQSPTHLIKTRGQQVTLRCSSQSGHNTVSWYQQALGQGPQFIFQYYREEENGRGNFPPRFSGLQFPNYSSELNVNALELDDSALYLCASSPTSGDNEQFFGPGTRLTVL.

The chain joins TRBV5-6 to TRBJ1-5; 9 bases line up with TRBD1. The V gene's germline CDR1 is SGHDT and CDR2 YYEEEE. CDR3 length: 19 residues. The V segment lost 4 bases and the J segment 1 base; nucleotides outside the gene matches: 15. This CDR3 is CASSQTPGQGLISNQPQHF. CDR3 bases: TGTGCCAGCAGCCAGACGCCGGGACAGGGTTTGATAAGCAATCAGCCCCAGCATTTT.

The genes are TRBV18 and TRBJ2-7; 9 bases agree with TRBD1. Trimming cost V 3 bases and J 3 bases; bases outside gene matches: 6. This CDR3 is 15 amino acids long. The germline V gene encodes CDR1 KGHSH and CDR2 LQKENI. This chain's CDR3 is CASSPNPGQGYEQYF. Here the CDR3 DNA reads TGTGCCAGCTCACCGAATCCGGGACAGGGCTACGAGCAGTACTTC.

This clone is hyperexpanded in the sample. This CDR3 is also generated by other DNA sequences in the sample. V gene TRBV5-1 combines with J gene TRBJ2-6; D remains ambiguous. The V end was cut by 0 bases, the J end by 4 bases, with 8 bases between. The CDR3 extends over 15 amino acids. Germline CDR1 reads SGHRS; CDR2 reads YFSETQ. This CDR3 reads CASSLVSSGANVLTF. The CDR3 DNA reads as TGCGCCAGCAGCTTGGTTTCTTCCGGGGCCAACGTCCTGACTTTC. The full variable domain, rest sourced from reference TRBV5-1 and TRBJ2-6, is KAGVTQTPRYLIKTRGQQVTLSCSPISGHRSVSWYQQTPGQGLQFLFEYFSETQRNKGNFPGRFSGRQFSNSRSEMNVSTLELGDSALYLCASSLVSSGANVLTFGAGSRLTVL.

This clone was counted only a few times. The J gene is TRBJ2-4, the V gene TRBV7-9, with D possibly being TRBD1 (5 bases). The germline V gene has CDR1 SEHNR and CDR2 FQNEAQ (reference sequence). The CDR3 is made up of 11 amino acids. Between the trimmed V and J ends, which lost 1 base and 12 bases, there was a span of 7 bases. CDR3 loop: CASSLGGGQYF. CDR3 DNA: TGTGCCAGCAGCTTAGGGGGCGGTCAGTACTTC.

This clone was counted only a few times. The chain combines TRBV5-6 with TRBJ1-2; D gene uncertain. Trimming removed 5 bases at V and 5 bases at J, with 10 bases between. Germline V CDR1 and CDR2: SGHDT, YYEEEE. The CDR3 contains 12 residues. CDR3 protein: CASRGPSYGYTF. For the CDR3, the DNA is TGTGCCAGCAGGGGCCCCTCGTATGGCTACACCTTC.

This clone was seen only a few times. V and J are TRBV4-3 and TRBJ2-3; 7 bases fit TRBD2. The germline V gene has CDR1 LGHNA and CDR2 YSLEER. Losses at the gene ends were 0 bases for V and 3 bases for J; bases not matched to a gene: 9. CDR3 size: 17 residues. The CDR3 DNA reads TGCGCCAGCAGCCAAGATGGTGCGGGAGAGCGGACAGATACGCAGTATTTT. Its protein product is CASSQDGAGERTDTQYF.

This clone was observed a few times. The chain is built from TRBV2 and TRBJ2-3; tentatively, D is TRBD1 (7 bases). CDR1 is SNHLY and CDR2 is FYNNEI in the germline V gene. The CDR3 has 15 amino acids. The V end was cut by 4 bases, the J end by 4 bases, with 15 bases between. CDR3 sequence reads: CASSAGGPQADTQYF. For the CDR3, the DNA is TGTGCCAGCAGTGCAGGGGGGCCCCAGGCAGATACGCAGTATTTT.

This sequence joins TRBV19 and TRBJ2-1; 9 nucleotides agree with TRBD2. Germline-derived CDR1 and CDR2 are LNHDA and SQIVND (reference sequence). J was trimmed by 2 bases and V by 1 base; bases with no gene match: 6. The CDR3 sequence is 17 residues long. CDR3 residues: CASSIAMGTSTYNEQFF. CDR3 nucleotides: TGTGCCAGTAGTATAGCTATGGGGACTAGCACCTACAATGAGCAGTTCTTC.

This clone appeared a few times. The chain couples TRBV5-1 to TRBJ1-4; D is unresolved. CDR3 size: 15 residues. The germline V gene encodes CDR1 SGHRS and CDR2 YFSETQ. With 0 bases removed from V and 3 bases from J, the gap between germline ends came to 9 bases. The CDR3 protein is CASSLAWGANEKLFF. The CDR3 DNA follows: TGCGCCAGCAGCTTGGCCTGGGGAGCTAATGAAAAACTGTTTTTT.

This chain links TRBV5-1 with TRBJ2-5; TRBD2 is a possible D gene (5 bases). Germline-derived CDR1 and CDR2 are SGHRS and YFSETQ. Trimming shortened V by 2 bases and J by 2 bases, and 10 bases separated the two germline ends. This CDR3 contains 14 residues. DNA for the CDR3: TGCGCCAGCAGCTTCAACGGGGAACAAGAGACCCAGTACTTC. This encodes CASSFNGEQETQYF.

This clone was observed once. The chain combines TRBV6-1 with TRBJ2-5, with a possible D match to TRBD2 (7 bases). Germline V gene lookup returns CDR1 MNHNS and CDR2 SASEGT. This CDR3 comprises 15 residues. The germline V and J ends were trimmed by 5 bases and 4 bases, with 17 bases remaining between them. Written as DNA, the CDR3 is TGTGCCAGCAGTCCCGGTGGGGGGGCCGGAGAGACCCAGTACTTC. It yields the protein CASSPGGGAGETQYF.

This clone was observed a few times. This chain uses TRBV13 with TRBJ1-6, with D uncertain. This CDR3 is 15 amino acids long. The germline V gene has CDR1 PRHDT and CDR2 FYEKMQ (reference sequence). V was trimmed by 3 bases and J by 4 bases, leaving 10 bases between them. The CDR3 DNA follows: TGTGCCAGCAGCTTGGAGGGAGCATATAATTCACCCCTCCACTTT. This codes for CASSLEGAYNSPLHF.

V is TRBV7-3 and J is TRBJ1-1; D is uncertain. CDR1 SGHTA and CDR2 FQGTGA come from the germline V gene. CDR3 size: 14 residues. Trimming stripped 3 bases from V and 8 bases from J, with 16 bases between. This CDR3 reads CASSFLPRSREAFF. The CDR3, as DNA: TGTGCCAGCAGCTTTCTCCCGAGAAGTCGAGAAGCTTTCTTT.

The chain joins TRBV7-2 to TRBJ2-1, with 10 bases identical to TRBD1. The length of the CDR3 is 15 residues. The germline V gene encodes CDR1 SGHTA and CDR2 FQGNSA. J lost 10 bases, V lost 6 bases, and 12 bases had no gene match. The CDR3 nucleotides are TGTGCCAGCAGATTACCGGGACAGGGGAACGGGGAGCAGTTCTTC. Its translation is CASRLPGQGNGEQFF.

The chain couples TRBV18 to TRBJ2-3; possibly TRBD2 for D (5 bases). V lost 1 base and J lost 6, with 14 bases in between. Germline assignment: CDR1 KGHSH and CDR2 LQKENI. CDR3 length: 15 amino acids. In DNA, the CDR3 is TGTGCCAGCTCACCACAGACTATGCCGGGCGATACGCAGTATTTT. This translates into CASSPQTMPGDTQYF.